This T cell receptor beta chain was sequenced for a study of CD8 T cells in ankylosing spondylitis (dated by TCRdb to about 2017). Study-level background: The study set out to find disease-linked TCR variants by profiling T cell receptor beta repertoires in ankylosing spondylitis patients and healthy donors. The whole study cohort included 90 to 120 healthy donors and about two dozen ankylosing spondylitis patients. Peripheral blood was sampled, and synovial fluid was also collected from ankylosing spondylitis patients. The paper as a whole reports these results and caveats: A TCR beta motif made up of eight or nine highly homologous amino acid variants appeared to be characteristic of blood from ankylosing spondylitis patients. Significant enrichment of the disease-linked clones was reported in matched synovial fluid samples from ankylosing spondylitis patients. The disease-linked clones had a CD8+ phenotype and were found at relatively low frequencies in peripheral blood. Some TCR beta motif variants had previously been reported in synovial fluid and blood of reactive arthritis patients, which suggested common disease-initiation mechanisms.

Reading the germline V gene (reference sequence) gives CDR1 SEHNR and CDR2 FQNEAQ. The V end loses 5 bases and the J end loses 5 bases, and a stretch of 12 bases separates them. The CDR3, cysteine through phenylalanine, is 13 amino acids long. Just the 39-base CDR3 DNA is kept, in frame starting at base 1. This clonotype was found many times. Its antigen is unknown. No base qualities exist here, and no much larger clone lies one base off it. Sequencing took place on an Illumina HiSeq 2500. TCR beta libraries were prepared by quantitative 5'-RACE with molecular barcodes. In the authors' own workflow: A new computational method, built on a probabilistic model of VDJ rearrangement, was used to identify disease-linked TCR variants. The public reads were reprocessed in TCRdb via fastp at Q25 and MiXCR, keeping in-frame beta chains. Identical CDR3 protein sequences are pooled into one entry, listed with their most common genes and DNA. The V and J calls were not made by the authors but by TCRdb's processing. The sample contains 300,000 to 350,000 distinct CDR3 sequences, about 20% of them found a single time. The ten largest clones capture under 4% of the sample.

This chain joins TRBV7-9 to TRBJ1-2; the D gene remains uncertain. The sequence was obtained from a female donor with ankylosing spondylitis or in good health (not recorded which). The sample comprised blood, either unsorted or a sorted T cell fraction (not recorded which). The CDR3 corresponds to CASSAAGTYGYTF. The DNA reads as follows: TGTGCCAGCAGCGCCGCGGGCACGTATGGCTACACCTTC. When the CDR3 is completed using the reference TRBV7-9 and TRBJ1-2 genes on either side, the full variable domain is DTGVSQNPRHKITKRGQNVTFRCDPISEHNRLYWYRQTLGQGPEFLTYFQNEAQLEKSRLLSDRFSAERPKGSFSTLEIQRTEQGDSAMYLCASSAAGTYGYTFGSGTRLTVV.